This T cell receptor (beta chain) was observed in a study of T cell responses to AZD1222 COVID-19 vaccine. CDR1 and CDR2 (germline): LGHDT, YNNKEL (reference sequence). There are 18 residues in the CDR3. V was pared by 5 bases and J by 4 bases, with 24 bases between. Turning to this clone: The antigen is undetermined.

The repertoire was sequenced with immunoSEQ multiplex PCR; TCRdb's copy has only in-frame clones and lacks some. This table holds over 150,000 clones, 90% found once. General observations from the study: Repertoires were sampled only after the peak T cell response. Females outnumbered males among donors, who were mostly white British; clonal diversity was possibly underestimated.

V is TRBV3-1 (or the pseudogene TRBV3-2) and J is TRBJ2-1, with D possibly matching TRBD2 (5 bases). The specimen was peripheral blood, collected on day 0 of AZD1222 vaccination. The receptor was isolated from an adult in good health. In DNA, the CDR3 is TGTGCCAGCAGCGGAAGGATGGCGGGTGGAGTCGTTTACAATGAGCAGTTCTTC. Translating it yields CASSGRMAGGVVYNEQFF.